The present T cell receptor beta chain was sequenced within a study of response to subunit inactivated influenza vaccine. This clonotype came up many times. MiXCR, applied by TCRdb to the RT-PCR reads, yields one record per CDR3 protein. The sample records 450,000 to 500,000 distinct CDR3 sequences, over 9.5% being singletons. The germline CDR1 and CDR2 sequences are SEHNR and FQNEAQ (reference sequence). CDR3 length: 14 amino acids. V dropped 2 bases and J dropped 10 bases, with 17 bases sitting between them. The rearrangement uses TRBV7-9 and TRBJ2-5; D tentatively fits TRBD1 or TRBD2 (6 bases each). Material: PBMCs from blood, obtained more than 35 days after vaccination. This TCR was sampled from a man aged 50-59 years who received an inactivated influenza vaccine. The CDR3 DNA sequence: TGTGCCAGCAGCTTAAGTCCAGGGGAGGAGGTCCAGTACTTC. This encodes CASSLSPGEEVQYF.